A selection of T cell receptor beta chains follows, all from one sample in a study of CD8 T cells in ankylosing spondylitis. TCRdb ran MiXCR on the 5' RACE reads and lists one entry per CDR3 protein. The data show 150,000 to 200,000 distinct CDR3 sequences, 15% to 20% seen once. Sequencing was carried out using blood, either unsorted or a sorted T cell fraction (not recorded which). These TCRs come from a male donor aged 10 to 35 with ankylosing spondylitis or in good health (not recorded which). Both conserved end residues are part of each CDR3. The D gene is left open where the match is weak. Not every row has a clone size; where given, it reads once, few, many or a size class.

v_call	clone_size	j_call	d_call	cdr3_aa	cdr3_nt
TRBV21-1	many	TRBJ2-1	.	CASSKYRLAGVNEQFF	TGTGCCAGCAGCAAATATCGACTAGCGGGAGTCAATGAGCAGTTCTTC
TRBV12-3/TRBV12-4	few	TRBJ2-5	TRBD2	CASSLTSGRETQYF	TGTGCCAGCAGTTTAACTAGCGGGAGGGAGACCCAGTACTTC
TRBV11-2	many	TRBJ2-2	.	CASSSSVGELFF	TGTGCCAGCAGCTCGTCCGTCGGGGAGCTGTTTTTT
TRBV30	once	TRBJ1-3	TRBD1	CAWDRGITNSGNTIYF	TGTGCCTGGGACAGGGGAATAACAAACTCTGGAAACACCATATATTTT
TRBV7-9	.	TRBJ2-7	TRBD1	CASSRQGSYEQYF	TGTGCCAGCAGCCGACAGGGATCCTACGAGCAGTACTTC
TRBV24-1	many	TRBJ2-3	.	CATSEIGGGAGDTQYF	TGTGCCACCAGTGAAATCGGAGGGGGCGCCGGGGATACGCAGTATTTT
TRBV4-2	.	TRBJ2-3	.	CASSQDEGADTQYF	TGTGCCAGCAGCCAAGATGAAGGGGCAGATACGCAGTATTTT
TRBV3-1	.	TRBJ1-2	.	CASSHYETTGGYTF	TGTGCCAGCAGCCATTACGAGACTACAGGGGGCTACACCTTC
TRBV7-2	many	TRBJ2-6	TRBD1	CASSPWGRGYSGANVLTF	TGTGCCAGCAGCCCCTGGGGCAGGGGGTACTCTGGGGCCAACGTCCTGACTTTC
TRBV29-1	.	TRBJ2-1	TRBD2	CSVVASGYNEQFF	TGCAGCGTTGTTGCTAGCGGATACAATGAGCAGTTCTTC
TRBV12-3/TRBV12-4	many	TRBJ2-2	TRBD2	CASRALAATGELFF	TGTGCCAGCAGAGCACTAGCGGCTACCGGGGAGCTGTTTTTT
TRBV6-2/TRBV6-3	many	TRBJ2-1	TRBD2	CASSSGLAGGYNEQFF	TGTGCCAGCAGTTCGGGACTAGCGGGAGGGTACAATGAGCAGTTCTTC
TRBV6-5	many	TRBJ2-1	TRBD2	CASTGGGSYNEQFF	TGTGCCAGCACCGGGGGGGGATCCTACAATGAGCAGTTCTTC
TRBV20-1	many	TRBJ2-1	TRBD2	CSAILAGTSSYNEQFF	TGCAGTGCTATTTTAGCGGGGACCAGCTCCTACAATGAGCAGTTCTTC
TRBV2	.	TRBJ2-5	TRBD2	CASRSGFSGEETQYF	TGTGCCAGCAGATCGGGGTTTAGCGGGGAAGAGACCCAGTACTTC
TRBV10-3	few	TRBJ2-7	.	CAISVGGQFYEQYF	TGTGCCATCAGTGTGGGGGGACAGTTCTACGAGCAGTACTTC
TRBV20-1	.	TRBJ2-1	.	CSARKGNEQFF	TGCAGTGCCCGGAAGGGCAATGAGCAGTTCTTC
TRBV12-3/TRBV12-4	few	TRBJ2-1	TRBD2	CASSPRASGDNEQFF	TGTGCCAGCAGTCCCAGGGCTAGCGGAGACAATGAGCAGTTCTTC
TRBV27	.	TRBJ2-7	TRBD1	CASSSDWTGSYEQYF	TGTGCCAGCAGTTCCGATTGGACAGGGTCCTACGAGCAGTACTTC
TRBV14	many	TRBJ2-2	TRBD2	CASSPTGGPGELFF	TGTGCCAGCAGCCCCACGGGGGGACCCGGGGAGCTGTTTTTT
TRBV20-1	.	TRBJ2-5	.	CSASDYQETQYF	TGCAGTGCCTCGGACTATCAAGAGACCCAGTACTTC
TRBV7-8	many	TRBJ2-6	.	CASSSDSWKLDSGANVLTF	TGTGCCAGCAGCTCGGACAGTTGGAAGCTCGACTCTGGGGCCAACGTCCTGACTTTC
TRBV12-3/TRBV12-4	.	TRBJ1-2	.	CASSLALDKLLGGYTF	TGTGCCAGCAGTTTAGCGCTGGACAAATTACTAGGTGGCTACACCTTC
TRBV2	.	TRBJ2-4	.	CASSEGRGTKNIQYF	TGTGCCAGCAGTGAAGGGCGGGGTACCAAAAACATTCAGTACTTC
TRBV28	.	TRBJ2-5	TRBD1	CASRTTGTGRETQYF	TGTGCCAGCAGAACCACCGGGACAGGGCGGGAGACCCAGTACTTC
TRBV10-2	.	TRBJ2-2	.	CASSGTPERAITGELFF	TGCGCCAGCAGTGGGACCCCCGAGAGGGCCATTACCGGGGAGCTGTTTTTT
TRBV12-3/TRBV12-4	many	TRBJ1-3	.	CASSLVRNTIYF	TGTGCCAGCAGCCTCGTAAGAAACACCATATATTTT
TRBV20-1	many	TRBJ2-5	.	CSASTTGLQETQYF	TGCAGTGCTAGTACAACAGGCCTCCAAGAGACCCAGTACTTC
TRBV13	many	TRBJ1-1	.	CASSLVRNTEAFF	TGTGCCAGCAGCTTAGTTAGGAACACTGAAGCTTTCTTT
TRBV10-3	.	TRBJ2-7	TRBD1	CAIRQGASYEQYF	TGTGCCATCAGGCAGGGGGCTTCTTACGAGCAGTACTTC
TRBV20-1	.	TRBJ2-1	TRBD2	CSARLAGASNEQFF	TGCAGTGCTCGACTAGCGGGAGCCAGCAATGAGCAGTTCTTC
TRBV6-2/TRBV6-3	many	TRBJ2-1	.	CASRGYREDNEQFF	TGTGCCAGCAGAGGGTACAGGGAGGACAATGAGCAGTTCTTC
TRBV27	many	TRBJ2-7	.	CASSRLSRSYEQYF	TGTGCCAGCAGCCGACTATCACGCTCCTACGAGCAGTACTTC
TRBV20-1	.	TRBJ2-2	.	CSARGQGSNTGELFF	TGCAGTGCTAGAGGTCAGGGATCGAACACCGGGGAGCTGTTTTTT
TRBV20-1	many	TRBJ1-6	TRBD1	CSASQGTGNSPLHF	TGCAGTGCTAGTCAGGGGACAGGGAATTCACCCCTCCACTTT